These 8 T cell receptor beta chains came from one sample sequenced in a study of blood T cell repertoires in COVID-19. Repertoires were generated with immunoSEQ multiplex PCR, while TCRdb's copy carries only in-frame clones and drops some. The repertoire has a few hundred thousand clones, 88% of them found once; the top ten carry about 6.7%. The sequenced sample was peripheral blood. These receptors all stem from a woman aged 30 to 39 with COVID-19, enrolled during active disease.

This chain uses TRBV27 with TRBJ2-3; 15 bases agree with TRBD2. This CDR3 spans 20 amino acids. In germline, CDR1 is MNHEY, CDR2 SMNVEV (reference sequence). J lost 5 bases, V lost 5 bases, and 17 bases had no gene match. CDR3 loop: CASSLRTSGGAERIRDTQYF. The DNA for the CDR3 is TGTGCCAGCAGTCTCAGGACTAGCGGGGGGGCGGAACGCATTCGAGATACGCAGTATTTT.

The chain uses TRBV5-1 and TRBJ2-3; the D gene is possibly TRBD2 (6 bases). Per the germline V gene, CDR1 is SGHRS and CDR2 is YFSETQ. With 4 bases removed from V and 10 bases from J, the gap between germline ends came to 25 bases. The length of the CDR3 is 16 residues. CDR3 nucleotide sequence: TGCGCCAGCAGCCTTGCTCGGGACTCAGGACCTTCTGCGCAGTATTTT. It specifies CASSLARDSGPSAQYF.

This chain connects TRBV6-6 to TRBJ1-1, with 7 bases identical to TRBD1. Trimming cost V 6 bases and J 0 bases; bases outside gene matches: 7. The CDR3 runs 15 residues. CDR1 is MNHNY, CDR2 SVGAGI, per germline (reference sequence). The CDR3 region has the DNA TGTGCCAGCAGACCTCAGGGGGGCATGAACACTGAAGCTTTCTTT. Protein: CASRPQGGMNTEAFF.

This clone has a single count. V is TRBV14 and J is TRBJ2-1, with 13 bases aligning to TRBD2. Trimming removed 3 bases from V and 8 bases from J; junction bases left unmatched: 7. This CDR3 comprises 16 residues. The germline gives CDR1 SGHDN, CDR2 FVKESK. CDR3 in DNA: TGTGCCAGCAGCCAGATGGGGGGACTAGCGGGGCATGAGCAGTTCTTC. Residues: CASSQMGGLAGHEQFF. The variable domain in full, completed from reference TRBV14 and TRBJ2-1, reads EAGVTQFPSHSVIEKGQTVTLRCDPISGHDNLYWYRRVMGKEIKFLLHFVKESKQDESGMPNNRFLAERTGGTYSTLKVQPAELEDSGVYFCASSQMGGLAGHEQFFGPGTRLTVL.

This clone was found a few times. The chain uses TRBV7-9 and TRBJ2-1; possible D gene TRBD2, 6 bases. CDR3 size: 11 residues. Trimming stripped 8 bases from V and 8 bases from J, with 10 bases between. Germline CDR1 reads SEHNR; CDR2 reads FQNEAQ (reference sequence). This CDR3 is CASYRRDEQFF. The CDR3 nucleotides read TGTGCCAGCTACCGGAGGGATGAGCAGTTCTTC.

The chain joins TRBV28 to TRBJ1-3, with a tentative D call TRBD1 (6 bases). V was shortened by 8 bases and J by 5 bases, with 19 bases between the two germline ends. CDR1 is MDHEN and CDR2 is SYDVKM in the germline V gene. CDR3 length: 15 amino acids. The CDR3 here is CASSLTGQQRNTIYF. The DNA of the CDR3 is TGTGCCAGCTCACTCACAGGGCAGCAACGAAACACCATATATTTT.

The chain employs TRBV19 and TRBJ2-1; D is perhaps TRBD1 (5 bases). V was cut by 3 bases and J by 0 bases, with 15 bases left in between. The CDR3 consists of 17 residues. Germline lookup yields CDR1 LNHDA and CDR2 SQIVND (reference sequence). CDR3 amino acids: CASSMTEILPSYNEQFF. The CDR3 nucleotides read TGTGCCAGTAGTATGACAGAGATCCTCCCCTCCTACAATGAGCAGTTCTTC.

This clone showed up just a few times. The V call is TRBV10-2, the J call TRBJ2-5, with D perhaps matching TRBD1 (6 bases). From germline, CDR1 is WSHSY and CDR2 SAAADI. The CDR3 runs to 14 residues. V was shortened by 6 bases and J by 0 bases, with 11 bases between the two germline ends. CDR3 region: CASRAGQYQETQYF. CDR3 coding DNA: TGCGCCAGCAGGGCAGGACAGTACCAAGAGACCCAGTACTTC.